A selection of T cell receptor beta chains follows, all from one sample in a study of blood T cells in healthy people across ages. TCRdb reanalysed the 5' RACE reads using MiXCR and keeps one entry per CDR3 protein. The data contain about 750,000 distinct CDR3 sequences, about 53% of them singletons. The sequenced material came from blood. The receptors come from a man older than 75 in good health. Each CDR3 is given with its conserved first and last residue. Each record gives: D gene, V gene, J gene, clone size, CDR3 protein, CDR3 DNA. A D gene is named only where the DNA matches it firmly. Clone size is given for some rows only: seen once, a few or many times, or a class if the clone is expanded.

.	TRBV12-3/TRBV12-4	TRBJ2-6	.	CASSLKDGSRNVLTF	TGTGCCAGCAGTTTAAAGGACGGCTCCCGTAACGTCCTGACTTTC
.	TRBV20-1	TRBJ2-7	few	CSAYSGGAYEQYF	TGCAGTGCTTATAGCGGAGGGGCCTACGAGCAGTACTTC
.	TRBV4-2	TRBJ1-1	.	CASSQVTGNTEAFF	TGTGCCAGCAGCCAAGTAACAGGGAACACTGAAGCTTTCTTT
.	TRBV6-6	TRBJ2-3	.	CASSYVGQSTDTQYF	TGTGCCAGCAGTTACGTGGGTCAAAGCACAGATACGCAGTATTTT
.	TRBV30	TRBJ1-2	.	CAWSRAHYGYTF	TGTGCCTGGAGTAGGGCCCACTATGGCTACACCTTC
.	TRBV5-1	TRBJ2-7	.	CASSLVGASYEQYF	TGCGCCAGCAGCTTGGTCGGGGCCTCCTACGAGCAGTACTTC
.	TRBV29-1	TRBJ2-4	.	CSVEDRNRDGAKNIQYF	TGCAGCGTTGAAGATCGTAACAGGGACGGGGCCAAAAACATTCAGTACTTC
TRBD1	TRBV7-9	TRBJ1-6	.	CASSPPGDRGNSPLHF	TGTGCCAGCAGCCCGCCAGGGGACAGGGGTAATTCACCCCTCCACTTT
.	TRBV9	TRBJ2-2	.	CASSVGGRRSGELFF	TGTGCCAGCAGCGTAGGGGGGCGCAGGTCCGGGGAGCTGTTTTTT
.	TRBV30	TRBJ2-5	few	CAWRGSGATQYF	TGTGCCTGGAGGGGCAGCGGAGCGACCCAGTACTTC
.	TRBV27	TRBJ1-2	.	CASRNRVIDGYTF	TGTGCCAGCAGGAACAGGGTGATCGATGGCTACACCTTC
.	TRBV9	TRBJ2-7	.	CASSVEGAPWDEQYF	TGTGCCAGCAGCGTAGAGGGCGCGCCCTGGGACGAGCAGTACTTC
.	TRBV5-6	TRBJ2-5	.	CASSLMTDQETQYF	TGTGCCAGCAGCTTGATGACGGATCAAGAGACCCAGTACTTC
.	TRBV5-1	TRBJ2-7	.	CASSLASPSHEQYF	TGCGCCAGCAGCTTGGCCAGCCCGAGCCACGAGCAGTACTTC
TRBD1	TRBV12-3/TRBV12-4	TRBJ1-2	few	CASSPRTGTVANYGYTF	TGTGCCAGCAGCCCGAGGACAGGGACGGTGGCTAACTATGGCTACACCTTC
.	TRBV12-3/TRBV12-4	TRBJ2-3	.	CASSLALARASTDTQYF	TGTGCCAGCAGTTTAGCTTTGGCGAGAGCTAGCACAGATACGCAGTATTTT
.	TRBV6-2/TRBV6-3	TRBJ2-5	few	CASSQTPGLTGETQYF	TGTGCCAGCAGTCAAACACCGGGGCTAACGGGAGAGACCCAGTACTTC
TRBD2	TRBV25-1	TRBJ2-4	once	CASSPSGGAKNIQYF	TGTGCCAGCAGTCCTAGCGGGGGGGCCAAAAACATTCAGTACTTC
.	TRBV7-2	TRBJ2-1	.	CASSFMGNNEQFF	TGTGCCAGCAGCTTTATGGGGAACAATGAGCAGTTCTTC
.	TRBV7-9	TRBJ2-7	.	CASSSPSGTQSSYEQYF	TGTGCCAGCAGCTCCCCCTCCGGGACACAGAGCTCCTACGAGCAGTACTTC
TRBD2	TRBV20-1	TRBJ2-3	.	CSASGRPLSTDTQYF	TGCAGTGCTAGCGGGAGGCCTCTTAGCACAGATACGCAGTATTTT
.	TRBV20-1	TRBJ2-1	few	CSASPRLASYNEQFF	TGCAGTGCTAGCCCCCGGCTAGCCTCCTACAATGAGCAGTTCTTC
.	TRBV18	TRBJ2-7	.	CASSPSTTGIWNEQYF	TGTGCCAGCTCACCATCGACAACCGGAATCTGGAATGAGCAGTACTTC
TRBD1	TRBV28	TRBJ1-4	.	CASSVDRALADEKLFF	TGTGCCAGCAGTGTAGACAGGGCCCTAGCGGATGAAAAACTGTTTTTT
TRBD2	TRBV10-3	TRBJ2-7	.	CAISDGGRAHNEQYF	TGTGCCATCAGTGACGGCGGGAGGGCCCACAATGAGCAGTACTTC
.	TRBV6-5	TRBJ2-7	.	CASSKGGFYEQYF	TGTGCCAGCAGTAAAGGGGGTTTCTACGAGCAGTACTTC
TRBD2	TRBV7-8	TRBJ2-5	.	CASSLGRLAGVKETQYF	TGTGCCAGCAGCTTAGGAAGGCTAGCGGGAGTAAAGGAGACCCAGTACTTC